These 26 T cell receptor beta chains came from one sample sequenced in a study of response to subunit inactivated influenza vaccine. TCRdb re-called the RT-PCR reads through MiXCR, storing one row per CDR3 protein. Among approximately 500,000 distinct CDR3 sequences listed, around 15% were seen once. Sequencing used PBMCs from blood, obtained approximately 12 days after vaccination. Source of these receptors: a man aged 50-59 years who received an inactivated influenza vaccine.

J is TRBJ2-7 and V is TRBV20-1; the D gene is possibly TRBD1 (5 bases). The CDR3 sequence is 14 residues long. Germline lookup yields CDR1 DFQATT and CDR2 SNEGSKA (reference sequence). V gave up 6 bases and J gave up 0 bases, with 15 bases separating them. The chain's CDR3 is CSATSTAYSYEQYF. In DNA, the CDR3 is TGCAGTGCCACCTCGACAGCCTACTCCTACGAGCAGTACTTC.

This clonotype has only a few counts. This chain links TRBV7-3 with TRBJ2-3, with a weak D call TRBD2 (6 bases). Trimming removed 0 bases at V and 2 bases at J, with 9 bases between. Germline CDR1 is SGHTA and CDR2 is FQGTGA. The CDR3 is 15 residues long. CDR3 nucleotides: TGTGCCAGCAGCTTAACTAGCGGTATCACAGATACGCAGTATTTT. This sequence encodes CASSLTSGITDTQYF.

This clonotype was detected many times. This chain connects TRBV21-1 to TRBJ1-6. TRBV21-1 is a pseudogene. This CDR3 spans 16 amino acids. The CDR3 region is CASSKEEQSFNSPLHF. For the CDR3, the DNA is TGTGCCAGCAGCAAAGAGGAACAGTCGTTTAATTCACCCCTCCACTTT.

The chain uses TRBV5-6 and TRBJ1-2; possibly TRBD1 for D (6 bases). From germline, CDR1 is SGHDT and CDR2 YYEEEE. The CDR3 consists of 15 residues. V was trimmed by 0 bases and J by 4 bases, leaving 13 bases between them. The CDR3 DNA reads TGTGCCAGCAGCTTGGGGACAGTTCTCCGCTATGGCTACACCTTC. This gives the protein CASSLGTVLRYGYTF.

This clonotype was seen a handful of times. CDR3 DNA: TGTGCCAGCAGCTTGGTGGAACTGAGGACCAAAAACATTCAGTACTTC. This encodes CASSLVELRTKNIQYF. V is TRBV5-5 and J is TRBJ2-4; D gene ambiguous. CDR1 is SGHKS, CDR2 YYEKEE, per germline (reference sequence). The V end was cut by 0 bases, the J end by 2 bases, with 12 bases between. The CDR3 is made up of 16 amino acids.

The genes are TRBV3-1 and TRBJ2-7, with 8 bases fitting TRBD2. The CDR3 extends over 15 amino acids. The germline gives CDR1 LGHDT, CDR2 YNNKEL (reference sequence). The V gene end was trimmed by 1 base and the J gene end by 2 bases; junction bases not matched to a gene: 4. The CDR3 DNA is TGTGCCAGCAGCCAAGGTCAGCGGGGGACCTACGAGCAGTACTTC. Translated, it gives CASSQGQRGTYEQYF.

The V gene is TRBV1, the J gene TRBJ1-2; the DNA was not compared with TRBD1, the D call given in the table. TRBV1 is reported as a pseudogene. CDR3 length: 17 amino acids. CDR3 DNA sequence: TGCACCAGCAGCCAAGATCGAACAGGGCGAGATAACTATGGCTACACCTTC. Translated: CTSSQDRTGRDNYGYTF.

This clonotype was detected only a few times. This chain links TRBV2 with TRBJ1-6, with TRBD1 identical over 9 bases. V was clipped by 6 bases and J by 9 bases; unmatched bases: 6. CDR3 length equals 14 residues. The V gene's germline CDR1 is SNHLY and CDR2 FYNNEI. In nucleotides, the CDR3 is TGTGCCAGCAGACGGGACAGGGAGGGTTCACCCCTCCACTTT. Protein: CASRRDREGSPLHF.

This clonotype has only a few counts. The chain carries TRBV4-2 and TRBJ1-1; D remains ambiguous. V gave up 0 bases and J gave up 1 base, with 9 bases separating them. CDR1 is LGHNA, CDR2 YNFKEQ, per germline. The CDR3 runs to 15 residues. In DNA form, the CDR3 reads TGTGCCAGCAGCCAAGATCACGGAAAGAACACTGAAGCTTTCTTT. Its protein is CASSQDHGKNTEAFF.

V and J are TRBV25-1 and TRBJ2-7, with D possibly matching TRBD1 (6 bases). This CDR3 is built from 14 residues. The V end lost 6 bases, the J end lost 7 bases, and 19 bases lay between the germline ends. The germline V gene encodes CDR1 MGHDK and CDR2 SYGVNS. The CDR3 DNA reads TGTGCCAGCAGACAAGCAGGGGTCCTCGGGGAGCAGTACTTC. It is translated as CASRQAGVLGEQYF.

CDR3 bases: TGTGCCAGCAGAAATATGGGACAGGGGAAACACGATGGGCAGTTCTTC. Amino acid sequence: CASRNMGQGKHDGQFF. The gene calls are TRBV7-9 and TRBJ2-1, with 10 bases matching TRBD1. Germline-derived CDR1 and CDR2 are SEHNR and FQNEAQ (reference sequence). This CDR3 is 16 amino acids long. Unmatched junction bases numbered 17, after V lost 6 bases and J lost 12 bases.

This clonotype has a count of ten or more. The chain uses TRBV29-1 and TRBJ2-1, with 11 bases that match TRBD2. With V trimmed by 3 bases and J by 8 bases, 3 bases remained unmatched. The CDR3 has 13 amino acids. Germline V gene data show CDR1 as SQVTM and CDR2 as ANQGSEA. This CDR3 is CSVDSSGRHEQFF. DNA of the CDR3: TGCAGCGTTGATTCTAGCGGGAGGCATGAGCAGTTCTTC.

In this sample, this clonotype turned up many times. The genes are TRBV3-1 and TRBJ2-1; TRBD2 matches at 14 bases. CDR1 is LGHDT, CDR2 YNNKEL, per germline (reference sequence). After removal of 6 bases from V and 7 bases from J, the junction contained 5 bases not matched to a gene. The CDR3 contains 15 residues. The CDR3 sequence is CASSQGLAGVNEQFF. The CDR3 bases are TGTGCCAGCAGTCAGGGACTAGCGGGGGTAAATGAGCAGTTCTTC.

J is TRBJ2-7 and V is TRBV12-3 or TRBV12-4; D call uncertain. The CDR3 has 15 residues. V lost 1 base to trimming and J lost 6 bases, with 16 bases between them. CDR3 in amino acids: CASSLGPAPTTEQYF. DNA for the CDR3: TGTGCCAGCAGTTTAGGTCCGGCCCCTACCACCGAGCAGTACTTC.

The chain has TRBV3-1 and TRBJ2-3; the D gene is possibly TRBD2 (6 bases). V was trimmed by 5 bases and J by 4 bases, leaving 16 bases between them. Looked up from germline, CDR1 is LGHDT and CDR2 is YNNKEL (reference sequence). This CDR3 region has 15 residues. Written as DNA, the CDR3 is TGTGCCAGCAGCTCCGGGGGTTTGTCTGCAGATACGCAGTATTTT. Residues: CASSSGGLSADTQYF.

This chain links TRBV27 with TRBJ1-5, with 7 bases that match TRBD1. The CDR3 spans 15 residues. V was clipped by 6 bases and J by 1 base; unmatched bases: 6. Germline CDR1 MNHEY, CDR2 SMNVEV (reference sequence). The CDR3 sequence: CASRKQGSSNQPQHF. CDR3 nucleotides: TGTGCCAGCAGGAAACAGGGGTCGAGCAATCAGCCCCAGCATTTT.

There are a few counts of this clonotype. V is TRBV10-3 and J is TRBJ2-3, with D possibly TRBD2 on 5 matching bases. Germline assignment: CDR1 ENHRY and CDR2 SYGVKD. There are 15 residues in the CDR3. V was trimmed by 6 bases and J by 0 bases, leaving 13 bases between them. In DNA form, the CDR3 reads TGTGCCATCAGAAACCGGGAAACTAGCACAGATACGCAGTATTTT. Translated, it gives CAIRNRETSTDTQYF.

V is TRBV6-5 and J is TRBJ2-5; D is ambiguous. Trimming shortened V by 4 bases and J by 1 base, and 10 bases separated the two germline ends. The CDR3 has 14 amino acids. Germline CDR1 and CDR2: MNHEY and SVGAGI. DNA of the CDR3: TGTGCCAGCAGTTCCCCTTTGACCCAAGAGACCCAGTACTTC. It codes for CASSSPLTQETQYF.

This clonotype was found a few times. This chain links TRBV6-6 with TRBJ2-5; D uncertain. This CDR3 region has 13 residues. Per germline, CDR1 MNHNY and CDR2 SVGAGI (reference sequence). V was cut by 1 base and J by 2 bases, with 5 bases left in between. CDR3 region: CASSYYNQETQYF. DNA of the CDR3: TGTGCCAGCAGTTACTACAATCAAGAGACCCAGTACTTC.

This clonotype was seen only a few times. The J gene is TRBJ2-5, the V gene TRBV27, with 8 nucleotides matching TRBD2. V was pared by 5 bases and J by 1 base, with 9 bases of the junction left unmatched. Germline V gives CDR1 MNHEY, CDR2 SMNVEV (reference sequence). This CDR3 has 16 amino acids. CDR3 region: CASSLTSVGAQETQYF. In DNA, the CDR3 is TGTGCCAGCAGTCTGACTAGCGTGGGGGCCCAAGAGACCCAGTACTTC.

The chain couples TRBV6-2 or TRBV6-3 to TRBJ1-5, with no clear D. The CDR3 spans 14 residues. Germline CDR1 and CDR2: MNHEY and SVGEGT. V was clipped by 4 bases and J by 2 bases, with 9 bases between them. CDR3 nucleotides: TGTGCCAGCAGTTGGCATTTCGGCAATCAGCCCCAGCATTTT. This gives the protein CASSWHFGNQPQHF.

This chain links TRBV5-1 with TRBJ2-1; D is uncertain. The CDR3 contains 14 residues. V was trimmed by 1 base and J by 8 bases, leaving 13 bases between them. CDR1 and CDR2 (germline): SGHRS, YFSETQ. CDR3 loop: CASSLSTEGDEQFF. For the CDR3, the DNA is TGCGCCAGCAGCTTGAGTACAGAAGGAGATGAGCAGTTCTTC.

Comment on this clonotype: At one of its ends the junction is not consistent with the germline gene, which may arise from a read error. The chain links TRBV27 to TRBJ2-7, with D uncertain. The V gene's germline CDR1 is MNHEY and CDR2 SMNVEV (reference sequence). The CDR3 has 14 residues. For the CDR3, the DNA is TGTGCCTGCAGCCCCATAACGGCGTCCTACGAGCAGTACTTC. This codes for CACSPITASYEQYF.

In this sample, this clonotype turned up a few times. This chain joins TRBV19 and TRBJ2-2; 11 positions match TRBD2. The junction had 7 bases not matched to a gene; V was cut back by 3 bases and J by 4 bases. Germline V gene data show CDR1 as LNHDA and CDR2 as SQIVND (reference sequence). There are 17 residues in the CDR3. The CDR3 sequence: CASSMKPSGRSTGELFF. The CDR3 nucleotides read TGTGCCAGTAGTATGAAGCCTAGCGGGAGGTCCACCGGGGAGCTGTTTTTT.

This clonotype appeared a few times. The J gene is TRBJ1-5, the V gene TRBV25-1, with D hard to call. The CDR3 runs 17 residues. Between the trimmed V and J ends, which lost 5 bases and 4 bases, there was a span of 21 bases. CDR1 is MGHDK and CDR2 is SYGVNS in the germline V gene. CDR3 DNA: TGTGCCAGCAGTCGTAAGGTCTACGGCCGGACGAATCAGCCCCAGCATTTT. Amino acids: CASSRKVYGRTNQPQHF.

In its sample, this clonotype was seen a few times. The chain combines TRBV24-1 with TRBJ1-5; 8 bases match TRBD1. CDR1 is KGHDR, CDR2 SFDVKD, per germline. The CDR3 runs 15 residues. V trimming: 2 bases; J trimming: 5 bases; junction bases outside the gene matches: 4. CDR3 bases: TGTGCCACCAGTGATTCAGGGGGCGGCTATCAGCCCCAGCATTTT. It codes for CATSDSGGGYQPQHF.